The 14 T cell receptor beta chains below all came from one sample that was sequenced in a study of blood T cell repertoires in COVID-19. Clones were read by immunoSEQ multiplex PCR, and TCRdb kept only the in-frame ones, dropping some. The table has approximately 200,000 clones, approximately 84% seen once. The specimen sequenced was peripheral blood. These receptor sequences come from a woman aged 55-69 years with acute or convalescent COVID-19.

J is TRBJ2-1 and V is TRBV9, with 10 bases matching TRBD2. The CDR3 is 14 amino acids. Germline V gene data show CDR1 as SGDLS and CDR2 as YYNGEE. V was pared by 3 bases and J by 9 bases, with 6 bases of the junction left unmatched. The CDR3 is CASSERGGLAEQFF. CDR3 nucleotide sequence: TGTGCCAGCAGCGAGCGGGGGGGCCTTGCTGAGCAGTTCTTC.

The chain employs TRBV30 and TRBJ2-5; TRBD1 aligns across 10 bases. The CDR3 covers 13 residues. V shed 5 bases, J shed 4 bases, and the junction held 4 bases outside the gene matches. CDR1 is GTSNPN and CDR2 is SVGIG in the germline V gene (reference sequence). CDR3: CAWDRQGAETQYF. The CDR3 DNA follows: TGTGCCTGGGACCGACAGGGGGCAGAGACCCAGTACTTC.

V gene TRBV7-2 combines with J gene TRBJ1-1; no clear D gene. V lost 3 bases to trimming and J lost 11 bases, with 13 bases between them. CDR3 length: 12 amino acids. Germline CDR1 is SGHTA and CDR2 is FQGNSA. CDR3: CASSFHGLNAFF. For the CDR3, the DNA is TGTGCCAGCAGCTTTCACGGTCTGAATGCTTTCTTT. Complete variable domain (other parts from reference TRBV7-2 and TRBJ1-1): GAGVSQSPSNKVTEKGKDVELRCDPISGHTALYWYRQSLGQGLEFLIYFQGNSAPDKSGLPSDRFSAERTGGSVSTLTIQRTQQEDSAVYLCASSFHGLNAFFGQGTRLTVV.

The rearrangement uses TRBV3-1 (or the pseudogene TRBV3-2) and TRBJ2-1; 11 positions match TRBD2. CDR1 and CDR2 from the germline V gene are LGHDT and YNNKEL (reference sequence). J lost 3 bases, V lost 6 bases, and 10 bases had no gene match. The CDR3 loop spans 17 amino acids. The CDR3 is CASSNPSGGFFYNEQFF. The CDR3 nucleotides are TGTGCCAGCAGTAACCCTAGCGGGGGGTTTTTCTACAATGAGCAGTTCTTC.

This clone has just one count. V gene TRBV2 combines with J gene TRBJ1-5, with 10 bases lining up with TRBD1. Germline CDR1 and CDR2: SNHLY and FYNNEI. Unmatched junction bases numbered 8, after V lost 6 bases and J lost 6 bases. The CDR3 is 15 residues long. The CDR3 loop is CASSPPGQGSQPQHF. The CDR3 DNA follows: TGTGCCAGCAGCCCTCCGGGACAGGGGAGTCAGCCCCAGCATTTT.

This chain connects TRBV5-4 to TRBJ1-1; TRBD1 aligns across 7 bases. The CDR3 length is 14 residues. The germline CDR1 and CDR2 sequences are SGHNT and YYREEE (reference sequence). Germline trimming cut 0 bases from V and 1 base from J; bases unmatched to any gene: 0. This CDR3 reads CASSLDRGNTEAFF. DNA of the CDR3: TGTGCCAGCAGCTTGGACAGGGGGAACACTGAAGCTTTCTTT.

This clone was found a few times. The rearrangement links TRBV28 to TRBJ1-2, with TRBD1 matching 8 bases. With V trimmed by 6 bases and J by 5 bases, 8 bases remained unmatched. Per the germline V gene, CDR1 is MDHEN and CDR2 is SYDVKM. The CDR3 runs to 14 residues. The CDR3 DNA sequence: TGTGCCAGCAGGTACAGGGGGTCGGGGTATGGCTACACCTTC. Translation gives CASRYRGSGYGYTF.

This clone was detected a few times. This same CDR3 is encoded by further DNA sequences in the sample. This chain links TRBV12-3 or TRBV12-4 with TRBJ1-3; D is ambiguous. V shed 2 bases and J shed 0 bases, with 2 bases lying between them. This CDR3 has 13 residues. The CDR3 region is CASSLLSGNTIYF. The CDR3, as DNA: TGTGCCAGCAGTTTACTCTCTGGAAACACCATATATTTT.

V is TRBV11-2 and J is TRBJ2-7, with a tentative D call TRBD1 (6 bases). The CDR3 loop spans 15 amino acids. The germline V gene encodes CDR1 SGHAT and CDR2 FQNNGV. The ends were cut back, 5 bases at V and 3 bases at J, with 17 bases in the middle. CDR3 sequence reads: CASSPSPGQSYEQYF. For the CDR3, the DNA is TGTGCCAGCAGCCCCAGCCCGGGACAAAGCTACGAGCAGTACTTC.

This chain links TRBV20-1 with TRBJ2-5; D is possibly TRBD2 (6 bases). CDR1 and CDR2 (germline): DFQATT, SNEGSKA (reference sequence). The V and J ends lost 3 bases and 7 bases respectively, with 15 bases between them. This CDR3 spans 13 amino acids. CDR3: CSASRRGGATQYF. The CDR3 nucleotides read TGCAGTGCTAGTCGGAGGGGAGGAGCGACCCAGTACTTC.

The chain is built from TRBV6-1 and TRBJ1-2; D not certain. CDR1 is MNHNS, CDR2 SASEGT, per germline. The CDR3 covers 13 residues. The V gene lost 8 bases and the J gene lost 2 bases, with 12 bases spanning the gap. This chain's CDR3 is CASRDTANYGYTF. As DNA, the CDR3 is TGTGCCAGCCGGGATACAGCAAACTATGGCTACACCTTC.

This chain links TRBV3-1 (or the pseudogene TRBV3-2) with TRBJ1-6; unclear D gene. From germline, CDR1 is LGHDT and CDR2 YNNKEL (reference sequence). This CDR3 contains 12 residues. Trimming cost V 4 bases and J 8 bases, with 6 bases left between them. The CDR3 nucleotides are TGTGCCAGCAGCCTGGGAGATTCACCCCTCCACTTT. Encoded protein: CASSLGDSPLHF.

V and J are TRBV2 and TRBJ2-3, with 10 bases that match TRBD2. The CDR3 loop spans 15 amino acids. The V and J ends lost 4 bases and 10 bases, in that order; junction bases with no gene match: 11. Germline loops: CDR1 SNHLY, CDR2 FYNNEI. Here the CDR3 DNA reads TGTGCCAGCAGTGGGGCAGCGGGGGGGCCCGGGGCGCAGTATTTT. The encoded protein is CASSGAAGGPGAQYF.

V and J are TRBV15 and TRBJ1-1; 8 bases match TRBD1. J gave up 0 bases and V 0 bases, and 12 bases lay outside the gene matches. Germline V gene data show CDR1 as LNHNV and CDR2 as YYDKDF (reference sequence). This CDR3 has 19 residues. Here the CDR3 DNA reads TGTGCCACCAGCAGAGACTTTCTTTCATCAGGGGGCCTGAACACTGAAGCTTTCTTT. This codes for CATSRDFLSSGGLNTEAFF.